What follows are 26 T cell receptor beta chains derived from one specimen sequenced in a study of T cells in Graves' hyperthyroidism and ophthalmopathy. From RNA transcripts, TCR beta CDR3 regions were amplified. A first-round RT-PCR of the TCR CDR3 used the HTBI primer set. TCRdb fed the multiplex PCR reads into MiXCR, producing one record per CDR3 protein. In the table there are hundreds of thousands of distinct CDR3 sequences, around a quarter of which are singletons. Sequenced: blood. These TCRs come from a woman aged 30 to 39 with Graves' ophthalmopathy.

V and J are TRBV3-1 and TRBJ1-2; tentatively, D is TRBD1 (5 bases). Germline CDR1 LGHDT, CDR2 YNNKEL (reference sequence). V lost 5 bases and J 8 bases, leaving 18 bases between the germline ends. The CDR3 spans 14 residues. The CDR3 nucleotides read TGTGCCAGCAGCTATAACCCCGGAGGGGAAGGCTACACCTTC. It translates to CASSYNPGGEGYTF. Drawing the rest from reference TRBV3-1 and TRBJ1-2, the complete variable domain is DTAVSQTPKYLVTQMGNDKSIKCEQNLGHDTMYWYKQDSKKFLKIMFSYNNKELIINETVPNRFSPKSPDKAHLNLHINSLELGDSAVYFCASSYNPGGEGYTFGSGTRLTVV.

In its sample, this clonotype was seen many times. The chain uses TRBV27 and TRBJ2-5; tentatively, D is TRBD2 (5 bases). Germline CDR1 MNHEY, CDR2 SMNVEV (reference sequence). Trimming left V 5 bases short and J 4 bases short, with 14 bases between. The CDR3 runs to 14 residues. The CDR3 coding sequence is TGTGCCAGCAGTATCAACAGAGGGCGAGAGACCCAGTACTTC. Translated: CASSINRGRETQYF.

This clonotype occurred a few times. This rearrangement joins TRBV11-1 to TRBJ1-3; D gene ambiguous. Germline V gene sequence: CDR1 SGHAT, CDR2 FQDESV (reference sequence). Trimming pared 5 bases from V and 4 bases from J, leaving 18 bases between. The CDR3 runs to 16 residues. In DNA, the CDR3 is TGTGCCAGCAGCAGCGTGACATTGGGCGGGGGAAACACCATATATTTT. As protein: CASSSVTLGGGNTIYF.

The rearrangement links TRBV28 to TRBJ2-7; D may be TRBD2 (5 bases). The CDR3 totals 14 residues. Germline CDR1 reads MDHEN; CDR2 reads SYDVKM. V dropped 5 bases and J dropped 0 bases, with 11 bases sitting between them. CDR3 sequence: CASSPADYSYEQYF. The CDR3 nucleotides read TGTGCCAGCAGTCCCGCCGACTACTCCTACGAGCAGTACTTC.

This clonotype has at least ten counts. V usage is TRBV12-3 or TRBV12-4 and J usage is TRBJ1-1; possible D gene TRBD1, 5 bases. The CDR3 has 16 residues. Trimming removed 5 bases at V and 0 bases at J, with 16 bases between. The CDR3 is CASSRDSLVMNTEAFF. CDR3 bases: TGTGCCAGCAGTCGAGACAGCCTAGTCATGAACACTGAAGCTTTCTTT.

This clonotype was observed at least ten times. The V call is TRBV12-3 or TRBV12-4, the J call TRBJ2-7; the D gene is possibly TRBD2 (6 bases). This CDR3 spans 11 amino acids. The ends were cut back, 6 bases at V and 6 bases at J, with 9 bases in the middle. CDR3 nucleotide sequence: TGTGCCAGCAGGCGGAGGGGCGAGCAGTACTTC. Translation: CASRRRGEQYF.

The chain links TRBV6-5 to TRBJ1-1; D unclear. The CDR3 is 15 amino acids. Germline CDR1 is MNHEY and CDR2 is SVGAGI. Trimming left V 2 bases short and J 4 bases short, with 14 bases between. Here the CDR3 reads CASSYGSRSVTEAFF. CDR3 coding DNA: TGTGCCAGCAGTTACGGTTCTCGGAGCGTCACTGAAGCTTTCTTT.

This clonotype was found many times. The chain recombines TRBV12-3 or TRBV12-4 with TRBJ1-1, with D maybe TRBD1 (5 bases). V shed 3 bases and J shed 8 bases, with 10 bases lying between them. This CDR3 region has 12 residues. CDR3 sequence reads: CASSFGAREAFF. As DNA, the CDR3 is TGTGCCAGCAGTTTCGGGGCCAGAGAAGCTTTCTTT.

This clonotype was counted many times. The CDR3 reads CATSEGGLETQYF. The CDR3 DNA reads TGTGCCACCAGTGAGGGGGGGCTGGAGACCCAGTACTTC. The chain recombines TRBV24-1 with TRBJ2-5; D possibly corresponds to TRBD2 (7 bases). CDR1 KGHDR and CDR2 SFDVKD come from the germline V gene. This CDR3 is built from 13 residues. The V and J ends lost 4 bases and 5 bases respectively, with 10 bases between them.

This chain connects TRBV11-2 to TRBJ2-5; no clear D gene. CDR1 is SGHAT, CDR2 FQNNGV, per germline. This CDR3 is built from 16 residues. The V and J ends lost 5 bases and 2 bases respectively, with 18 bases between them. This CDR3 reads CASSTPGPDPQETQYF. CDR3 nucleotide sequence: TGTGCCAGCAGCACTCCGGGCCCCGACCCTCAAGAGACCCAGTACTTC.

This clonotype was recorded many times. The gene calls are TRBV4-3 and TRBJ1-2; 7 bases are a match to TRBD1. The CDR3 covers 14 residues. From germline, CDR1 is LGHNA and CDR2 YSLEER. Trimming took 5 bases from V and 7 from J; bases not matched to a gene: 10. CDR3 sequence reads: CASSSDRVESGYTF. The CDR3 nucleotides read TGCGCCAGCAGCTCAGACAGGGTTGAATCTGGCTACACCTTC.

The chain has TRBV3-1 and TRBJ1-1; D remains ambiguous. The ends were cut back, 3 bases at V and 4 bases at J, with 12 bases in the middle. The CDR3 is 14 amino acids. Germline V gives CDR1 LGHDT, CDR2 YNNKEL (reference sequence). CDR3 loop: CASSHSLGGTEAFF. DNA of the CDR3: TGTGCCAGCAGCCACTCCTTGGGTGGCACTGAAGCTTTCTTT.

This clonotype was counted a few times. The V call is TRBV6-2 or TRBV6-3, the J call TRBJ1-1; D is undetermined. Germline CDR1 MNHEY, CDR2 SVGEGT. The CDR3 has 12 amino acids. Trimming pared 2 bases from V and 7 bases from J, leaving 8 bases between. The CDR3 protein is CASSYGVIEAFF. CDR3 sequence (DNA): TGTGCCAGCAGTTACGGTGTCATTGAAGCTTTCTTT.

This clonotype was seen at least ten times. The CDR3: CASSSEGAQPQHF. CDR3 in DNA: TGTGCCAGCAGCTCGGAGGGGGCTCAGCCCCAGCATTTT. V usage is TRBV7-9 and J usage is TRBJ1-5; TRBD1 matches at 7 bases. This CDR3 region has 13 residues. V lost 4 bases and J lost 6; bases outside the gene matches: 3. CDR1 and CDR2 (germline): SEHNR, FQNEAQ (reference sequence).

Ten or more counts support this clonotype. The chain is built from TRBV30 and TRBJ1-2; D is ambiguous. Per germline, CDR1 GTSNPN and CDR2 SVGIG (reference sequence). Trimming removed 0 bases at V and 14 bases at J, with 13 bases between. The CDR3 totals 11 residues. Here the CDR3 DNA reads TGTGCCTGGAGTGTATTTGGGGTTTATACCTTC. It codes for CAWSVFGVYTF.

The J gene is TRBJ1-5, the V gene TRBV19; D gene uncertain. V was pared by 3 bases and J by 4 bases, with 16 bases between. The CDR3 spans 16 residues. Looked up from germline, CDR1 is LNHDA and CDR2 is SQIVND (reference sequence). Here the CDR3 reads CASSITNTYGNQPQHF. In DNA form, the CDR3 reads TGTGCCAGTAGTATCACCAACACCTACGGTAATCAGCCCCAGCATTTT.

This clonotype was recorded at least ten times. The chain couples TRBV2 to TRBJ1-1; D remains unclear. The V end was cut by 7 bases, the J end by 3 bases, with 12 bases between. The length of the CDR3 is 13 residues. CDR1 is SNHLY and CDR2 is FYNNEI in the germline V gene. In nucleotides, the CDR3 is TGTGCCAGCAAGACGCGAGGGTACACTGAAGCTTTCTTT. Translation: CASKTRGYTEAFF.

This clonotype was found many times. The V gene is TRBV5-1, the J gene TRBJ2-5, with D unresolved. From germline, CDR1 is SGHRS and CDR2 YFSETQ. This CDR3 comprises 14 residues. Deletions cut 0 bases from V and 5 bases from J, with 11 bases between. The DNA for the CDR3 is TGCGCCAGCAGCTTGGTCCCAACAGAGGAGACCCAGTACTTC. Encoded protein: CASSLVPTEETQYF.

This clonotype was seen repeatedly, ten times or more. The J gene is TRBJ1-1, the V gene TRBV30; D is unresolved. The CDR3 length is 14 residues. CDR1 and CDR2 from the germline V gene are GTSNPN and SVGIG (reference sequence). Trimming took 3 bases from V and 2 from J, leaving 13 bases between them. The CDR3 protein is CAWRVRFSNTEAFF. CDR3 DNA: TGTGCCTGGAGGGTAAGGTTCAGTAACACTGAAGCTTTCTTT. Looking up the rest from reference TRBV30 and TRBJ1-1 gives the full variable domain: SQTIHQWPATLVQPVGSPLSLECTVEGTSNPNLYWYRQAAGRGLQLLFYSVGIGQISSEVPQNLSASRPQDRQFILSSKKLLLSDSGFYLCAWRVRFSNTEAFFGQGTRLTVV.

Many counts were recorded for this clonotype. The chain employs TRBV20-1 and TRBJ1-5; D not certain. The CDR3 is made up of 15 amino acids. Looked up from germline, CDR1 is DFQATT and CDR2 is SNEGSKA (reference sequence). Trimming cost V 0 bases and J 9 bases, with 18 bases left between them. The CDR3 loop is CSAREVGPPSLPQHF. CDR3 DNA: TGCAGTGCTAGAGAAGTAGGGCCACCCTCTTTGCCCCAGCATTTT.

There are many counts of this clonotype. V and J are TRBV4-3 and TRBJ1-2; D is undetermined. The CDR3 has 14 amino acids. Trimming left V 0 bases short and J 1 base short, with 6 bases between. Germline CDR1 reads LGHNA; CDR2 reads YSLEER. CDR3 region: CASSQDALNYGYTF. CDR3 DNA sequence: TGCGCCAGCAGCCAAGATGCCCTTAACTATGGCTACACCTTC.

The chain combines TRBV9 with TRBJ2-5; 7 nucleotides line up with TRBD2. In germline, CDR1 is SGDLS, CDR2 YYNGEE. After removal of 0 bases from V and 9 bases from J, the junction contained 2 bases not matched to a gene. This CDR3 is 12 amino acids long. CDR3 residues: CASSVDRGAQYF. The CDR3 nucleotides read TGTGCCAGCAGCGTAGATCGGGGGGCCCAGTACTTC.

This clonotype showed up many times. The chain combines TRBV5-1 with TRBJ1-2, with 12 bases lining up with TRBD1. V dropped 0 bases and J dropped 6; count of bases not matched to a gene: 3. The CDR3 length is 15 residues. Germline V gene data show CDR1 as SGHRS and CDR2 as YFSETQ. The CDR3: CASSLGGTGGDGYTF. The CDR3 DNA reads as TGCGCCAGCAGCTTGGGGGGGACAGGGGGCGATGGCTACACCTTC.

This clonotype was detected many times. V usage is TRBV19 and J usage is TRBJ2-5; the match to TRBD1 covers 7 bases. The trim removed 3 bases at V and 2 bases at J, leaving 6 bases unmatched. CDR1 and CDR2 from the germline V gene are LNHDA and SQIVND (reference sequence). The CDR3 is made up of 15 amino acids. CDR3 coding DNA: TGTGCCAGTAGTATCGGACAGGAGTCTCAAGAGACCCAGTACTTC. Translation gives CASSIGQESQETQYF.

This clonotype has a count of ten or more. The chain joins TRBV7-2 to TRBJ2-3; D remains unclear. CDR3 length: 13 residues. Trimming stripped 5 bases from V and 1 base from J, with 7 bases between. Germline CDR1 SGHTA, CDR2 FQGNSA. The CDR3, as DNA: TGTGCCAGCAGCCGAACGCGCACAGATACGCAGTATTTT. Translated, it gives CASSRTRTDTQYF. The full variable domain, rest sourced from reference TRBV7-2 and TRBJ2-3, is GAGVSQSPSNKVTEKGKDVELRCDPISGHTALYWYRQSLGQGLEFLIYFQGNSAPDKSGLPSDRFSAERTGGSVSTLTIQRTQQEDSAVYLCASSRTRTDTQYFGPGTRLTVL.

The rearrangement joins TRBV27 to TRBJ1-2, with 10 bases that match TRBD1. Germline loops: CDR1 MNHEY, CDR2 SMNVEV (reference sequence). V lost 3 bases and J lost 7; bases outside the gene matches: 8. The CDR3 extends over 15 amino acids. The CDR3 spells CASSFLRDRGGGYTF. DNA for the CDR3: TGTGCCAGCAGTTTTCTTCGGGACAGGGGCGGTGGCTACACCTTC.